These 21 T cell receptor beta chains were all obtained from the same sample, sequenced in a study of blood T cell repertoires in COVID-19. Sequencing was performed with immunoSEQ multiplex PCR; in TCRdb, only in-frame clones are kept and a portion is missing. Among about 190,000 clones, around four fifths were seen once, and the ten largest hold approximately 6.5%. Sequencing was performed on peripheral blood. The origin of the receptors is a woman aged 40-49 years with acute or convalescent COVID-19.

The chain joins TRBV7-9 to TRBJ2-3; the match to TRBD2 covers 8 bases. Germline assignment: CDR1 SEHNR and CDR2 FQNEAQ (reference sequence). CDR3 length equals 15 residues. V shed 1 base and J 3 bases; nucleotides not matched to a gene: 3. The CDR3 is CASSLVSGRTDTQYF. The CDR3 bases are TGTGCCAGCAGCTTAGTCAGCGGGAGAACAGATACGCAGTATTTT.

The chain has TRBV6-4 and TRBJ2-1; maybe TRBD2 (5 bases). Germline V gene sequence: CDR1 MRHNA, CDR2 SNTAGT. V was shortened by 8 bases and J by 0 bases, with 14 bases between the two germline ends. There are 15 residues in the CDR3. CDR3 nucleotides: TGTGCCAGCGCAAGAGCGGACGACTCCTACAATGAGCAGTTCTTC. Translating gives CASARADDSYNEQFF.

This clone was seen a handful of times. This chain joins TRBV28 and TRBJ1-2; D not certain. This CDR3 is 13 amino acids long. The V gene lost 9 bases and the J gene lost 0 bases, with 11 bases spanning the gap. The germline CDR1 and CDR2 sequences are MDHEN and SYDVKM. The DNA for the CDR3 is TGTGCCAGACCCCGGAGATCTAACTATGGCTACACCTTC. Its translation is CARPRRSNYGYTF.

The V gene is TRBV6-5, the J gene TRBJ1-4, with no clear D. In germline, CDR1 is MNHEY, CDR2 SVGAGI. The CDR3 totals 14 residues. V was shortened by 2 bases and J by 7 bases, with 11 bases between the two germline ends. CDR3 region: CASSYGRAGEKLFF. The CDR3 DNA follows: TGTGCCAGCAGTTACGGTCGGGCGGGTGAAAAACTGTTTTTT.

The chain carries TRBV2 and TRBJ2-2; TRBD1 aligns across 8 bases. J was trimmed by 1 base and V by 8 bases; bases with no gene match: 6. Germline values: CDR1 SNHLY, CDR2 FYNNEI. The CDR3 has 15 residues. CDR3 bases: TGTGCCAGCGCAGGGGGCACAGGGAACACCGGGGAGCTGTTTTTT. As protein: CASAGGTGNTGELFF.

This clone was detected only once. This sequence joins TRBV7-2 and TRBJ1-5, with D uncertain. This CDR3 is built from 14 residues. Germline loops: CDR1 SGHTA, CDR2 FQGNSA. V was trimmed by 1 base and J by 6 bases, leaving 10 bases between them. The CDR3 DNA is TGTGCCAGCAGCTTAGACGGTATGGTTCAGCCCCAGCATTTT. Protein sequence: CASSLDGMVQPQHF.

The V and J genes are TRBV9 and TRBJ1-5; TRBD1 aligns across 7 bases. Germline V CDR1 and CDR2: SGDLS, YYNGEE. V shed 7 bases, J shed 0 bases, and the junction held 4 bases outside the gene matches. This CDR3 is built from 14 residues. Written as DNA, the CDR3 is TGTGCCAGCGGGGACAGTTATAGCAATCAGCCCCAGCATTTT. This translates into CASGDSYSNQPQHF.

This chain connects TRBV4-1 to TRBJ2-7, with TRBD2 matching over 9 bases. Looked up from germline, CDR1 is MGHRA and CDR2 is YSYEKL. Losses at the gene ends were 0 bases for V and 3 bases for J; bases not matched to a gene: 6. This CDR3 region has 16 residues. CDR3 residues: CASSQEEASGIYEQYF. The CDR3 DNA reads TGCGCCAGCAGCCAAGAGGAGGCTAGCGGGATCTACGAGCAGTACTTC.

This clone was detected a few times. CDR3 residues: CAWDPGQGRNQPQHF. The CDR3 region has the DNA TGTGCCTGGGACCCGGGACAGGGGAGAAATCAGCCCCAGCATTTT. The V and J genes are TRBV30 and TRBJ1-5; 10 nucleotides match TRBD1. Germline V gene sequence: CDR1 GTSNPN, CDR2 SVGIG (reference sequence). The CDR3 sequence is 15 residues long. Trimming took 5 bases from V and 4 from J; bases not matched to a gene: 8.

This clone was seen a handful of times. CDR3 sequence: CSVMWGGTDTQYF. The CDR3 nucleotides read TGCAGCGTTATGTGGGGGGGCACAGATACGCAGTATTTT. The chain couples TRBV29-1 to TRBJ2-3, with a possible D match to TRBD2 (6 bases). The CDR3 extends over 13 amino acids. The V end was cut by 5 bases, the J end by 1 base, with 10 bases between. CDR1 SQVTM and CDR2 ANQGSEA come from the germline V gene.

V usage is TRBV7-9 and J usage is TRBJ2-1; 15 bases fit TRBD2. Unmatched junction bases numbered 6, after V lost 5 bases and J lost 4 bases. CDR3 length equals 17 residues. The germline V gene has CDR1 SEHNR and CDR2 FQNEAQ (reference sequence). The CDR3 region has the DNA TGTGCCAGCAGCCCCGGGACTAGCGGGGGGTTTTACAATGAGCAGTTCTTC. Its protein product is CASSPGTSGGFYNEQFF.

Regarding this clone: Different DNA sequences within this sample yield the same CDR3. V usage is TRBV5-6 and J usage is TRBJ1-2; 7 positions agree with TRBD1. Germline trimming cut 4 bases from V and 6 bases from J; bases unmatched to any gene: 6. CDR3 length equals 13 residues. Looked up from germline, CDR1 is SGHDT and CDR2 is YYEEEE. The CDR3 region is CASSKTGEHGYTF. For the CDR3, the DNA is TGTGCCAGCAGCAAAACAGGGGAGCATGGCTACACCTTC.

Concerning this clone: The same CDR3 can be traced to other DNA sequences in this sample. This chain joins TRBV7-9 and TRBJ1-2, with TRBD1 matching over 7 bases. The trim removed 1 base at V and 7 bases at J, leaving 0 bases unmatched. The CDR3 totals 12 residues. Germline lookup yields CDR1 SEHNR and CDR2 FQNEAQ (reference sequence). As DNA, the CDR3 is TGTGCCAGCAGCTTAGGACAGGGTGGCTACACCTTC. This translates into CASSLGQGGYTF.

This clone has only a few counts. The rearrangement uses TRBV7-9 and TRBJ2-3, with a tentative D call TRBD2 (6 bases). Germline V gene sequence: CDR1 SEHNR, CDR2 FQNEAQ (reference sequence). The CDR3 contains 15 residues. The V and J ends lost 7 bases and 1 base respectively, with 15 bases between them. The CDR3 DNA is TGTGCCAGCAACCGGCCGGGGGACGGCACAGATACGCAGTATTTT. This sequence encodes CASNRPGDGTDTQYF. Based on the CDR3 plus reference TRBV7-9 and TRBJ2-3, the full variable domain is DTGVSQNPRHKITKRGQNVTFRCDPISEHNRLYWYRQTLGQGPEFLTYFQNEAQLEKSRLLSDRFSAERPKGSFSTLEIQRTEQGDSAMYLCASNRPGDGTDTQYFGPGTRLTVL.

The rearrangement links TRBV6-5 to TRBJ1-2; 10 nucleotides line up with TRBD1. In germline, CDR1 is MNHEY, CDR2 SVGAGI. The CDR3 is made up of 14 amino acids. J gave up 6 bases and V 5 bases, and 6 bases lay outside the gene matches. CDR3 region: CASSKTGGADGYTF. CDR3 nucleotide sequence: TGTGCCAGCAGTAAGACAGGGGGCGCGGATGGCTACACCTTC.

The chain has TRBV24-1 and TRBJ1-2; 8 bases line up with TRBD1. The CDR3 runs to 15 residues. Trimming at V came to 0 bases and at J to 5 bases, leaving 4 bases not matched to a gene. Germline V gene lookup returns CDR1 KGHDR and CDR2 SFDVKD. The CDR3 is CATSDLKGQDYGYTF. The CDR3 nucleotides read TGTGCCACCAGTGATTTGAAGGGACAGGATTATGGCTACACCTTC.

The chain is built from TRBV15 and TRBJ1-2; 8 bases agree with TRBD1. With 0 bases clipped from V and 7 bases from J, the junction kept 7 bases outside the gene matches. The CDR3 spans 15 residues. CDR1 is LNHNV and CDR2 is YYDKDF in the germline V gene (reference sequence). The CDR3 coding sequence is TGTGCCACCAGCAGAGATTTCGCAGGGGGCTCTGGCTACACCTTC. The encoded protein is CATSRDFAGGSGYTF.

The chain carries TRBV11-2 and TRBJ2-3; TRBD2 matches 13 bases. The CDR3 loop spans 17 amino acids. Germline assignment: CDR1 SGHAT and CDR2 FQNNGV. Losses at the gene ends were 2 bases for V and 0 bases for J; bases not matched to a gene: 2. The DNA for the CDR3 is TGTGCCAGCAGCTTATGGACTAGCGGGGGCAGCACAGATACGCAGTATTTT. Protein product: CASSLWTSGGSTDTQYF.

The rearrangement links TRBV11-2 to TRBJ1-2, with D possibly being TRBD1 (5 bases). From germline, CDR1 is SGHAT and CDR2 FQNNGV. The CDR3 contains 12 residues. Trimming took off 8 bases at V and 9 bases at J, with 16 bases between the two ends. As DNA, the CDR3 is TGTGCCAGCGGCCACGGGGGGGGAAGCTACACCTTC. Translating it yields CASGHGGGSYTF.

The J gene is TRBJ2-5, the V gene TRBV7-9; the match to TRBD2 covers 12 bases. Trimming took 5 bases from V and 4 from J; bases not matched to a gene: 8. Germline CDR1 is SEHNR and CDR2 is FQNEAQ (reference sequence). The CDR3 has 16 amino acids. The CDR3 protein is CASSPMGLAGLETQYF. CDR3 nucleotide sequence: TGTGCCAGCAGCCCGATGGGACTAGCGGGTCTAGAGACCCAGTACTTC.

This clone was seen just once. This chain links TRBV9 with TRBJ2-7, with 7 bases identical to TRBD1. This CDR3 comprises 14 residues. CDR1 and CDR2 from the germline V gene are SGDLS and YYNGEE. J lost 6 bases, V lost 0 bases, and 6 bases had no gene match. The CDR3 bases are TGTGCCAGCAGCGTAGTTGAGGGGGCGGGCGAGCAGTACTTC. Translating it yields CASSVVEGAGEQYF.